This T cell receptor beta chain was retrieved from a study of T cells in Graves' hyperthyroidism and ophthalmopathy. General study findings and limits: Appearing also in blood were most of the thyroid clonotypes expanded above 0.001. Ophthalmopathy was identified by the model a median roughly six months ahead of onset.

This clonotype was observed many times. Its target is unknown. V dropped 5 bases and J dropped 10 bases, with 9 bases sitting between them. The CDR3 totals 12 residues. There were TCR beta CDR3 regions amplified from RNA transcripts. HTBI primers were employed in a first-round RT-PCR of the TCR CDR3. TCRdb itself ran the multiplex PCR reads through MiXCR, one entry per CDR3 protein. This sample yields 550,000 to 600,000 distinct CDR3 sequences, of which about 45% are seen a single time; about 20% belongs to the top ten. Uncontrolled infection, other autoimmune disease, pregnancy or lactation excluded patients. Diagnosis relied on clinical symptoms, serum thyroxine and TRAb, thyroid ultrasound and orbital computed tomography.

Sequenced sample: peripheral blood or thyroid tissue (not recorded which). This sequence originates from an adult woman with Graves' disease, either hyperthyroidism or ophthalmopathy (not recorded which). V gene TRBV12-3 or TRBV12-4 combines with J gene TRBJ1-6; D is uncertain. This CDR3 is CASSPRASPLHF. The CDR3 region has the DNA TGTGCCAGCAGTCCCCGGGCCTCACCCCTCCACTTT.